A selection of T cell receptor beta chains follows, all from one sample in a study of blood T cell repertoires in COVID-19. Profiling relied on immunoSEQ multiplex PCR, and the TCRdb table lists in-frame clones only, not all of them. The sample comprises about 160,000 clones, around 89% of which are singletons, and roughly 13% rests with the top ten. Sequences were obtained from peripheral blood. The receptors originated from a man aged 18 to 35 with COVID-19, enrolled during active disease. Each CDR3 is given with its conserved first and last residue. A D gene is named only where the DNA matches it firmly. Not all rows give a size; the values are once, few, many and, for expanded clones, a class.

CDR3: CASSGRSGSLDEQFF
DNA: TGTGCCAGCAGCGGTAGGAGCGGGAGTCTCGATGAGCAGTTCTTC
D: TRBD2
J: TRBJ2-1
size: once
V: TRBV9

CDR3: CASSRLGDSLSYEQYF
DNA: TGCGCCAGCAGCCGTTTAGGGGACTCACTGTCCTACGAGCAGTACTTC
D: NA
J: TRBJ2-7
size: NA
V: TRBV5-1

CDR3: CASSPTPDRNTGELFF
DNA: TGTGCCAGCAGCCCGACCCCGGACAGGAACACCGGGGAGCTGTTTTTT
D: NA
J: TRBJ2-2
size: NA
V: TRBV5-5

CDR3: CASSFGQGLLF
DNA: TGTGCCAGCAGCTTCGGACAGGGACTGCTTTTT
D: TRBD1
J: TRBJ1-4
size: once
V: TRBV7-6

CDR3: CASSGGLTSGRGDTQYF
DNA: TGTGCCAGCAGTGGTGGGTTGACTAGCGGGAGGGGAGATACGCAGTATTTT
D: TRBD2
J: TRBJ2-3
size: once
V: TRBV6-1

CDR3: CATRLDRADNSPLHF
DNA: TGTGCCACACGCCTAGACAGGGCCGATAATTCACCCCTCCACTTT
D: TRBD1
J: TRBJ1-6
size: NA
V: TRBV28

CDR3: CASSQDPHRGYNEQFF
DNA: TGCGCCAGCAGCCAAGATCCCCACCGCGGGTACAATGAGCAGTTCTTC
D: NA
J: TRBJ2-1
size: NA
V: TRBV4-3

CDR3: CASSRVATNEKLLF
DNA: TGCGCCAGCAGCCGTGTTGCAACTAATGAAAAACTGCTTTTT
D: NA
J: TRBJ1-4
size: NA
V: TRBV4-3

CDR3: CASRRLTGGLTSYEQYF
DNA: TGTGCCAGCAGGAGACTGACAGGGGGCCTCACATCCTACGAGCAGTACTTC
D: TRBD1
J: TRBJ2-7
size: once
V: TRBV27

CDR3: CAISGTSGEYSSTDTQYF
DNA: TGTGCCATCAGTGGCACTAGCGGGGAATACTCTAGCACAGATACGCAGTATTTT
D: TRBD2
J: TRBJ2-3
size: once
V: TRBV10-3

CDR3: CASSPSRGGRAPAQYF
DNA: TGTGCCAGCAGCCCATCACGGGGCGGGAGAGCTCCCGCGCAGTATTTT
D: TRBD2
J: TRBJ2-3
size: NA
V: TRBV9

CDR3: CASSFTAGGFYNEQFF
DNA: TGTGCCAGCAGTTTTACGGCAGGGGGTTTCTACAATGAGCAGTTCTTC
D: TRBD1
J: TRBJ2-1
size: once
V: TRBV28

CDR3: CASSQDMGTLRPQHF
DNA: TGCGCCAGCAGCCAAGATATGGGCACGCTTCGTCCCCAGCATTTT
D: NA
J: TRBJ1-5
size: NA
V: TRBV4-1

CDR3: CASSVTSSYNSPLHF
DNA: TGTGCCAGCAGCGTCACCAGCTCCTATAATTCACCCCTCCACTTT
D: NA
J: TRBJ1-6
size: NA
V: TRBV9

CDR3: CASSVSLNTGELFF
DNA: TGCGCCAGCAGCGTTAGTTTGAACACCGGGGAGCTGTTTTTT
D: NA
J: TRBJ2-2
size: NA
V: TRBV5-1

CDR3: CSVALAAPYEQYF
DNA: TGCAGCGTGGCACTAGCGGCCCCCTACGAGCAGTACTTC
D: TRBD2
J: TRBJ2-7
size: NA
V: TRBV29-1

CDR3: CASSHVPPAGGTDTQYF
DNA: TGTGCCAGCAGCCACGTCCCCCCGGCGGGAGGCACAGATACGCAGTATTTT
D: TRBD2
J: TRBJ2-3
size: NA
V: TRBV14

CDR3: CASSQDVGRNTIYF
DNA: TGCGCCAGCAGCCAAGATGTGGGCAGAAACACCATATATTTT
D: NA
J: TRBJ1-3
size: NA
V: TRBV4-3

CDR3: CASSQVSGREQYF
DNA: TGCGCCAGCAGCCAAGTCAGCGGGAGGGAGCAGTACTTC
D: TRBD2
J: TRBJ2-7
size: NA
V: TRBV4-3

CDR3: CASRNLAGGGYTQYF
DNA: TGCGCCAGCAGAAATCTAGCGGGAGGTGGATATACGCAGTATTTT
D: TRBD2
J: TRBJ2-3
size: NA
V: TRBV5-1

CDR3: CASSQDARASGGETQYF
DNA: TGCGCCAGCAGCCAAGATGCGCGGGCCTCGGGGGGGGAGACCCAGTACTTC
D: TRBD2
J: TRBJ2-5
size: NA
V: TRBV4-1

CDR3: CASSASTTYLARGSEQYF
DNA: TGTGCCAGCAGTGCCTCTACTACGTATCTAGCGCGGGGGTCGGAGCAGTACTTC
D: TRBD2
J: TRBJ2-7
size: NA
V: TRBV27

CDR3: CATGHSSYEQYF
DNA: TGCGCAACGGGACACTCCTCCTACGAGCAGTACTTC
D: NA
J: TRBJ2-7
size: few
V: TRBV27

CDR3: CASSVVGGTGLDTQYF
DNA: TGTGCCAGCAGCGTAGTGGGGGGGACAGGCCTAGATACGCAGTATTTT
D: NA
J: TRBJ2-3
size: NA
V: TRBV9

CDR3: CASSQPGLGYEQYF
DNA: TGCGCCAGCAGTCAGCCGGGACTAGGCTACGAGCAGTACTTC
D: TRBD2
J: TRBJ2-7
size: NA
V: TRBV23-1

CDR3: CASRRQGRSSYEQYF
DNA: TGTGCCAGCAGGAGACAGGGCAGGAGCTCCTACGAGCAGTACTTC
D: TRBD1
J: TRBJ2-7
size: NA
V: TRBV6-5

CDR3: CASSRTGVNSPLHF
DNA: TGTGCCAGCAGTCGGACAGGGGTAAATTCACCCCTCCACTTT
D: TRBD1
J: TRBJ1-6
size: NA
V: TRBV28

CDR3: CASGRNTGELFF
DNA: TGTGCCAGCGGCCGAAACACCGGGGAGCTGTTTTTT
D: NA
J: TRBJ2-2
size: NA
V: TRBV6-5

CDR3: CASSYLTGAGANVLTF
DNA: TGTGCCAGCAGTTACCTGACAGGGGCTGGGGCCAACGTCCTGACTTTC
D: TRBD1
J: TRBJ2-6
size: few
V: TRBV6-5

CDR3: CASSFGRGQYSSGANVLTF
DNA: TGTGCCAGCAGCTTCGGAAGGGGACAGTACTCTTCCGGGGCCAACGTCCTGACTTTC
D: TRBD1
J: TRBJ2-6
size: NA
V: TRBV7-9

CDR3: CASSRGPGSSYEQYF
DNA: TGTGCCAGCAGTCGCGGACCGGGGAGCTCCTACGAGCAGTACTTC
D: NA
J: TRBJ2-7
size: NA
V: TRBV6-5

CDR3: CASSFLAGPSTGELFF
DNA: TGTGCCAGCAGCTTTCTAGCGGGACCCTCCACCGGGGAGCTGTTTTTT
D: TRBD2
J: TRBJ2-2
size: NA
V: TRBV9

CDR3: CASQGSGYGYTF
DNA: TGTGCCAGCCAGGGATCGGGCTATGGCTACACCTTC
D: NA
J: TRBJ1-2
size: NA
V: TRBV7-2

CDR3: CASSRLGNSGSYEQFF
DNA: TGTGCCAGCAGCAGACTAGGTAATAGCGGGAGCTATGAGCAGTTCTTC
D: TRBD2
J: TRBJ2-1
size: NA
V: TRBV7-9

CDR3: CASSLGREVLEDEKLLF
DNA: TGTGCCAGCAGTTTAGGCAGGGAAGTTCTGGAAGACGAAAAACTGCTTTTT
D: NA
J: TRBJ1-4
size: NA
V: TRBV28

CDR3: CASSPGVTGELFF
DNA: TGTGCCAGCAGTCCAGGGGTCACCGGGGAGCTGTTTTTT
D: NA
J: TRBJ2-2
size: NA
V: TRBV12-3/TRBV12-4

CDR3: CASNRHQTSGSSGDEQFF
DNA: TGCGCCAGCAATAGACACCAGACTAGCGGGAGTTCAGGCGATGAGCAGTTCTTC
D: TRBD2
J: TRBJ2-1
size: NA
V: TRBV10-1

CDR3: CASSPKGGVYEQYF
DNA: TGTGCCAGCAGCCCAAAGGGAGGTGTCTACGAGCAGTACTTC
D: NA
J: TRBJ2-7
size: NA
V: TRBV9

CDR3: CASRADRGPRAGDTQYF
DNA: TGTGCCAGCCGGGCGGACAGGGGACCGAGGGCGGGCGATACGCAGTATTTT
D: TRBD1
J: TRBJ2-3
size: NA
V: TRBV2

CDR3: CASSPLTVAKNIQYF
DNA: TGTGCCAGCAGTCCGTTGACAGTAGCCAAAAACATTCAGTACTTC
D: NA
J: TRBJ2-4
size: NA
V: TRBV28

CDR3: CASSGGGGGASGYTF
DNA: TGTGCCAGCAGCGGGGGTGGAGGGGGGGCGAGTGGCTACACCTTC
D: NA
J: TRBJ1-2
size: NA
V: TRBV9

CDR3: CASSFQGNSPLHF
DNA: TGTGCCAGCAGCTTCCAGGGCAATTCACCCCTCCACTTT
D: NA
J: TRBJ1-6
size: NA
V: TRBV11-2

CDR3: CASSDPRDRSSYEQYF
DNA: TGTGCCAGCAGCGACCCCCGGGACAGAAGCTCCTACGAGCAGTACTTC
D: TRBD1
J: TRBJ2-7
size: NA
V: TRBV2

CDR3: CASSVDGSSADTQYF
DNA: TGTGCCAGCAGCGTAGATGGCTCCTCCGCAGATACGCAGTATTTT
D: NA
J: TRBJ2-3
size: once
V: TRBV9